This T cell receptor beta chain was sequenced during a study of T-cell memory formation after mild COVID-19. Turning to the study itself: Clusters were largely donor specific.

On this clonotype: Its antigen is undetermined.

This CDR3 spans 18 amino acids. CDR1 and CDR2 from the germline V gene are SGHAT and FQNNGV. V lost 4 bases and J 2 bases, leaving 18 bases between the germline ends. A single record per CDR3 protein comes from TCRdb applying MiXCR to the 5' RACE reads. The sample shows hundreds of thousands of distinct CDR3 sequences, around a quarter of them seen only once. Study results and caveats: CD4+ contracting clones were found mainly in CM and EM, and CD8+ ones in EMRA. Detection of some responders pre-infection suggested pre-existing cross-reactive memory T cells participated.

The material sequenced was PBMCs or a T cell subset sorted from them (not recorded which). The chain combines TRBV11-2 with TRBJ1-6; maybe TRBD1 (5 bases). The origin of this receptor is an adult woman who had mild COVID-19 (a few samples of this study predate the infection). Cell type and time point are not known. The CDR3 bases are TGTGCCAGCAGCTCCAGCCGGGGGGGGTCCGCCTATAATTCACCCCTCCACTTT. This translates into CASSSSRGGSAYNSPLHF.